These 22 T cell receptor beta chains were all obtained from the same sample, sequenced in a study of human T cells and chemical hapten exposure. Time point given: pre-sensitization, week 0. Described treatment: therapeutic diphenylcyclopropenone sensitization with weekly scalp DPC. Sequencing started from total RNA isolated from unfractionated whole blood. In TCRdb, the RACE reads were re-called with MiXCR into one record per CDR3 protein. The sample holds approximately 52,000 distinct CDR3 sequences, roughly 9% seen once. The source material was whole blood, sampled in connection with sensitization to the hapten diphenylcyclopropenone (DPC). The receptor set was obtained from a woman aged 25 to 45 with alopecia areata. Some clones in this sample may be carry-over from other donors' samples.

The V call is TRBV6-1, the J call TRBJ2-7; a possible D gene is TRBD2 (6 bases). The CDR3 is 14 amino acids. Germline lookup yields CDR1 MNHNS and CDR2 SASEGT. V lost 2 bases and J 4 bases, leaving 12 bases between the germline ends. Here the CDR3 reads CASSESGLQYEQYF. Here the CDR3 DNA reads TGTGCCAGCAGTGAATCGGGACTGCAATACGAGCAGTACTTC.

This chain links TRBV28 with TRBJ1-2, with a tentative D call TRBD1 (6 bases). V was trimmed by 9 bases and J by 2 bases, leaving 10 bases between them. CDR1 and CDR2 from the germline V gene are MDHEN and SYDVKM. CDR3 length equals 12 residues. The CDR3 nucleotides read TGTGCCAGGGGGAGGGGGAACTATGGCTACACCTTC. The encoded protein is CARGRGNYGYTF.

The V call is TRBV12-3 or TRBV12-4, the J call TRBJ2-1, with D tentatively TRBD1 (5 bases). Trimming removed 6 bases at V and 4 bases at J, with 10 bases between. This CDR3 is built from 13 residues. CDR3 sequence: CASSQGWYNEQFF. CDR3 bases: TGTGCCAGCAGCCAGGGATGGTACAATGAGCAGTTCTTC.

The chain is built from TRBV7-6 and TRBJ2-2, with a tentative D call TRBD1 (6 bases). The CDR3 runs 17 residues. With 5 bases removed from V and 0 bases from J, the gap between germline ends came to 16 bases. The germline gives CDR1 SGHVS, CDR2 FNYEAQ. The CDR3 sequence is CASSRGWGQANTGELFF. CDR3 DNA sequence: TGTGCCAGCAGCCGAGGGTGGGGGCAGGCGAACACCGGGGAGCTGTTTTTT.

In its sample, this clonotype was seen a few times. This chain links TRBV19 with TRBJ2-5; 8 nucleotides line up with TRBD1. CDR1 and CDR2 from the germline V gene are LNHDA and SQIVND (reference sequence). There are 15 residues in the CDR3. Unmatched junction bases numbered 6, after V lost 3 bases and J lost 3 bases. CDR3 sequence: CASSIWVTGEETQYF. The CDR3 DNA reads TGTGCCAGTAGTATCTGGGTGACAGGGGAAGAGACCCAGTACTTC.

This clonotype came up a few times. This chain uses TRBV19 with TRBJ2-2; no firm D call. The CDR3 has 11 residues. Looked up from germline, CDR1 is LNHDA and CDR2 is SQIVND (reference sequence). Trimming shortened V by 5 bases and J by 4 bases, and 2 bases separated the two germline ends. This CDR3 is CASSATGELFF. The DNA for the CDR3 is TGTGCCAGTAGTGCCACCGGGGAGCTGTTTTTT.

This clonotype turned up a few times. The V and J genes are TRBV5-6 and TRBJ1-1; the D gene is possibly TRBD1 (5 bases). The CDR3 totals 14 residues. The V gene lost 0 bases and the J gene lost 4 bases, with 10 bases spanning the gap. Germline CDR1 and CDR2: SGHDT and YYEEEE. CDR3 bases: TGTGCCAGCAGCTTGGCCCGAGGGACCACTGAAGCTTTCTTT. Translating gives CASSLARGTTEAFF.

This clonotype was counted many times. J is TRBJ1-5 and V is TRBV4-1, with D perhaps TRBD1 (5 bases). Germline values: CDR1 MGHRA, CDR2 YSYEKL. V lost 3 bases, J lost 2 bases, and 11 bases lay in between. The CDR3 has 15 residues. CDR3 bases: TGCGCCAGCAGCCAGGGGACTGAGCGCAATCAGCCCCAGCATTTT. It is translated as CASSQGTERNQPQHF.

This clonotype showed up just a few times. This chain connects TRBV29-1 to TRBJ2-7, with D uncertain. The CDR3 covers 13 residues. The V gene's germline CDR1 is SQVTM and CDR2 ANQGSEA. V was pared by 5 bases and J by 7 bases, with 18 bases between. CDR3 sequence (DNA): TGCAGCGTTTCCGAGACACCCCGCGGTGAGCAGTACTTC. Its protein product is CSVSETPRGEQYF.

V and J are TRBV7-2 and TRBJ2-1, with a weak D call TRBD1 (5 bases). V was trimmed by 1 base and J by 3 bases, leaving 16 bases between them. This CDR3 is 17 amino acids long. Germline CDR1 reads SGHTA; CDR2 reads FQGNSA. The CDR3 DNA follows: TGTGCCAGCAGCTTAGTGTACCCCCCGCAGGGCTACAATGAGCAGTTCTTC. Its translation: CASSLVYPPQGYNEQFF.

This clonotype was counted many times. This chain joins TRBV19 and TRBJ1-3; D remains unclear. The CDR3 contains 15 residues. CDR1 LNHDA and CDR2 SQIVND come from the germline V gene (reference sequence). V was cut by 8 bases and J by 0 bases, with 14 bases left in between. CDR3 coding DNA: TGTGCCAGTGCGCAGCCGCCCTTCTCTGGAAACACCATATATTTT. Translation gives CASAQPPFSGNTIYF. The variable domain in full, with the rest retrieved from reference TRBV19 and TRBJ1-3, is DGGITQSPKYLFRKEGQNVTLSCEQNLNHDAMYWYRQDPGQGLRLIYYSQIVNDFQKGDIAEGYSVSREKKESFPLTVTSAQKNPTAFYLCASAQPPFSGNTIYFGEGSWLTVV.

Comments on this clonotype: The junction departs from germline at one end; a sequencing error may be responsible. This chain uses TRBV5-6 with TRBJ1-2; weak D call: TRBD1 (5 bases). Per the germline V gene, CDR1 is SGHDT and CDR2 is YYEEEE. The CDR3 consists of 16 residues. The CDR3 protein is CASSLVPNQWDYGDTF. The DNA of the CDR3 is TGTGCCAGCAGCTTGGTACCAAACCAATGGGACTATGGCGACACCTTC.

There are many counts of this clonotype. J is TRBJ2-7 and V is TRBV6-6, with 7 bases that match TRBD1. The CDR3 is 17 residues long. CDR1 and CDR2 from the germline V gene are MNHNY and SVGAGI (reference sequence). Trimming cost V 3 bases and J 1 base; bases outside gene matches: 12. The CDR3 DNA is TGTGCCAGCAGTTATAGGGACCCCCGGGACAGTTCCTACGAGCAGTACTTC. This codes for CASSYRDPRDSSYEQYF.

V and J are TRBV29-1 and TRBJ2-3; the D gene is possibly TRBD1 (5 bases). The V and J ends lost 4 bases and 6 bases respectively, with 11 bases between them. Germline V gene data show CDR1 as SQVTM and CDR2 as ANQGSEA. The CDR3 length is 12 residues. The CDR3 loop is CSVAREMDTQYF. The CDR3 DNA sequence: TGCAGCGTTGCCAGGGAAATGGATACGCAGTATTTT.

This clonotype was counted ten times or more. The V gene is TRBV6-5, the J gene TRBJ1-2; no clear D. CDR1 is MNHEY and CDR2 is SVGAGI in the germline V gene. The CDR3 sequence is 15 residues long. Trimming removed 2 bases at V and 0 bases at J, with 10 bases between. The CDR3 spells CASSYGIDTNYGYTF. The CDR3 DNA reads as TGTGCCAGCAGTTACGGTATCGATACTAACTATGGCTACACCTTC.

The rearrangement joins TRBV12-3 or TRBV12-4 to TRBJ2-6; perhaps TRBD2 as D (5 bases). The CDR3 contains 17 residues. V dropped 3 bases and J dropped 2 bases, with 14 bases sitting between them. CDR3 DNA sequence: TGTGCCAGCAGTTTTGACGCGGGCTTGACTGGGGCCAACGTCCTGACTTTC. Its protein product is CASSFDAGLTGANVLTF.

This sequence joins TRBV7-2 and TRBJ1-5; D gene ambiguous. The CDR3 is 12 residues long. Germline-derived CDR1 and CDR2 are SGHTA and FQGNSA. The V end was cut by 4 bases, the J end by 8 bases, with 9 bases between. The CDR3 DNA sequence: TGTGCCAGCAGCTATGATAAAGAGCCCCAGCATTTT. This sequence encodes CASSYDKEPQHF.

This clonotype showed up many times. The rearrangement joins TRBV29-1 to TRBJ2-3; 7 nucleotides agree with TRBD1. Germline CDR1 is SQVTM and CDR2 is ANQGSEA. The CDR3 is 15 amino acids. Trimming at V came to 3 bases and at J to 0 bases, leaving 6 bases not matched to a gene. The DNA of the CDR3 is TGCAGCGTTGATGGGACAGCTACTAGCACAGATACGCAGTATTTT. Protein: CSVDGTATSTDTQYF.

The rearrangement joins TRBV12-3 or TRBV12-4 to TRBJ2-1; a possible D gene is TRBD2 (7 bases). The V gene lost 6 bases and the J gene lost 0 bases, with 12 bases spanning the gap. This CDR3 has 15 amino acids. The CDR3: CASSPGGPSYNEQFF. The CDR3 bases are TGTGCCAGCAGCCCCGGGGGGCCCTCCTACAATGAGCAGTTCTTC.

In its sample, this clonotype was seen a few times. The genes are TRBV28 and TRBJ2-1; weak D call: TRBD1 (5 bases). CDR3 size: 15 residues. Germline V gene data show CDR1 as MDHEN and CDR2 as SYDVKM. V dropped 6 bases and J dropped 0 bases, with 12 bases sitting between them. The DNA for the CDR3 is TGTGCCAGCAGCCCAGGGCTAAGCTCCTACAATGAGCAGTTCTTC. Translated: CASSPGLSSYNEQFF.

This rearrangement joins TRBV20-1 to TRBJ2-3; weak D call: TRBD2 (7 bases). The CDR3 loop spans 15 amino acids. Germline CDR1 reads DFQATT; CDR2 reads SNEGSKA (reference sequence). The V and J ends lost 3 bases and 2 bases respectively, with 15 bases between them. The CDR3 region is CSASERGAPTDTQYF. CDR3 in DNA: TGCAGTGCTAGCGAACGGGGGGCCCCCACAGATACGCAGTATTTT.

The chain joins TRBV7-2 to TRBJ2-1; D unclear. Per the germline V gene, CDR1 is SGHTA and CDR2 is FQGNSA. Trimming stripped 3 bases from V and 4 bases from J, with 7 bases between. This CDR3 is built from 13 residues. CDR3: CASSLPQYNEQFF. In DNA form, the CDR3 reads TGTGCCAGCAGCTTGCCCCAGTACAATGAGCAGTTCTTC.